Given below is one T cell receptor (beta chain) in context. The data belong to a study of blood T cell repertoires in COVID-19. Study information: The United States, Italy and Spain were the sources of the acute and convalescent COVID-19 samples. T cells, B-cell-depleted T cells, or PBMCs provided the cDNA or gDNA that served as material.

Authors' analysis steps: Amplification of reference gene primers was used by the study to estimate nucleated cell counts. The protocol was immunoSEQ multiplex PCR, while the TCRdb copy is restricted to in-frame clones and leaves out a portion. V, J and clone size are those of that table, while D and trimming were read from the DNA. Among a few hundred thousand clones, approximately 86% were seen once, and the ten largest hold around 4%. The CDR3 runs to 16 residues. V was clipped by 0 bases and J by 2 bases; unmatched bases: 5. CDR1 is MNHEY and CDR2 is SVGEGT in the germline V gene. Study members were between roughly 18 and 100 years old and lived in 20 to 25 US regions.

This sequence originates from a woman in her forties with acute COVID-19. This sequence joins TRBV6-2 or TRBV6-3 and TRBJ1-1; 8 bases map to TRBD1. The sample was PBMCs or T cells enriched from blood (not recorded which). The CDR3 DNA reads as TGTGCCAGCAGTTACTCATGGGACAGGAAAAACACTGAAGCTTTCTTT. Protein sequence: CASSYSWDRKNTEAFF.